This T cell receptor beta chain came from a study of cytomegalovirus exposure and HLA in healthy donors. As for the study in general: Early on, a data release was issued that held roughly 86 million unique TCRs from HLA-typed donors. General study results and limits: Most TCR sequences were uncommon, yet certain public TCRs appeared in many donors. In a later analysis, an Asian-associated ancestry cluster reportedly showed fewer N-insertions than the approximately 610-donor mean.

The primer mix had 60 Vbeta and 13 Jbeta primers. Sequencing was performed with immunoSEQ multiplex PCR; in TCRdb, only in-frame clones are kept and a portion is missing. The repertoire consists of about 180,000 clones, with around 80% occurring once and the leading ten covering roughly 1.4%. A word on this clone: Its antigen is not known.

The sample was PBMCs. This TCR came from a girl between 5 and 17 years old in good health and CMV-seropositive.

CDR3: CASSQDRTEGTQYF. The CDR3 DNA follows: TGTGCCAGCAGCCAAGATAGGACGGAGGGGACCCAGTACTTC. The chain recombines TRBV4-2 with TRBJ2-5, with D tentatively TRBD2 (6 bases). The CDR3 sequence is 14 residues long. V was pared by 0 bases and J by 7 bases, with 12 bases between. Germline V gene data show CDR1 as LGHNA and CDR2 as YNFKEQ.